The rows below give T cell receptor beta chains drawn from one sample of a study of cytomegalovirus exposure and HLA in healthy donors. The data were produced by immunoSEQ multiplex PCR, yet TCRdb's version contains in-frame clones alone and is incomplete. Of fewer than 180,000 clones in the sample, more than 75% were seen once. Sequencing input: PBMCs. Every receptor here comes from a human donor in good health. CDR3s include the opening cysteine and the closing phenylalanine or tryptophan. The size field is filled for only some rows; it gives once, few, many or a size class.

>TRBJ2-5|TRBV10-3|.
CAISESGSGGKETQYF
>TRBJ1-2|TRBV18|.
CASSPLTGGDGYTF
>TRBJ1-3|TRBV25-1|.
CASSTTGSSGNTIYF
>TRBJ2-1|TRBV27|.
CASSLSGGARGEQFF
>TRBJ2-1|TRBV19|few
CASSTHSLAGGLSNEQFF
>TRBJ2-5|TRBV6-6|.
CASTRSGTQYF
>TRBJ2-1|TRBV7-6|.
CASSSAALAGGYEQFF
>TRBJ2-1|TRBV4-2|.
CASSQATGTSGGWQFF
>TRBJ2-5|TRBV15|.
CATSPRLAGPQETQYF
>TRBJ1-6|TRBV25-1|.
CASTQTGDGSPLHF
>TRBJ1-5|TRBV19|.
CASSMRDSLNQPQHF
>TRBJ2-2|TRBV7-6|once
CASSLGALGELFF
>TRBJ2-7|TRBV30|.
CAWSGGTGGIYEQYF
>TRBJ2-7|TRBV30|once
CAWSVGGVSYEQYF
>TRBJ2-1|TRBV2|few
CASSGALREQFF
>TRBJ2-3|TRBV6-6|few
CASSPLAGVSDTQYF
>TRBJ2-5|TRBV10-3|.
CAISESGLADTKETQYF
>TRBJ2-7|TRBV5-1|.
CASSRGFGDRAYEQYF
>TRBJ1-1|TRBV27|few
CASSPGTTTVISKAFF
>TRBJ2-2|TRBV6-4|.
CASSASGDTGELFF
>TRBJ1-1|TRBV19|.
CASSIPGQGVGTEAFF
>TRBJ2-7|TRBV5-1|.
CASSTPLAGDLGEQYF
>TRBJ2-2|TRBV7-9|.
CASSLVRLHRDTGELFF
>TRBJ2-3|TRBV27|.
CASSAVGGPSTDTQYF
>TRBJ2-3|TRBV11-2|.
CASSQSGRVPDTQYF
>TRBJ2-5|TRBV5-1|.
CASSSLFSGGAASYQETQYF
>TRBJ2-1|TRBV7-2|once
CASSSTKVRNVEQFF
>TRBJ2-2|TRBV13|.
CASSSLAGGPTGELFF
>TRBJ1-2|TRBV18|.
CASSTGNYGYTF
>TRBJ2-3|TRBV5-4|.
CASSFDRGRDTQYF
>TRBJ2-3|TRBV6-4|.
CASSGLAGPSDTQYF
>TRBJ1-3|TRBV28|.
CASSLEKGGPHSGNTIYF
>TRBJ2-1|TRBV5-1|.
CASKTSGGPNNEQFF
>TRBJ2-1|TRBV5-1|.
CASSLVGVAGLNEQFF
>TRBJ1-1|TRBV19|few
CASSPGTGNMWTEAFF
>TRBJ2-3|TRBV6-5|.
CASSSRSGASTDTQYF
>TRBJ1-6|TRBV30|.
CAWSAKGGFGSPLHF
>TRBJ1-1|TRBV27|.
CASRPSQGNTEAFF
>TRBJ1-5|TRBV27|.
CASSPYLGVSNQPQHF
>TRBJ1-1|TRBV6-1|.
CASSPSGGNTEAFF
>TRBJ2-6|TRBV10-3|once
CAISAAGSSGANVLTF
>TRBJ2-1|TRBV2|.
CASSEWGRSSYNEQFF
>TRBJ2-6|TRBV19|.
CASSEQATGANVLTF
>TRBJ1-5|TRBV28|.
CASSGRKEVEPQHF
>TRBJ2-6|TRBV12-5|.
CASGLVRDIHSF